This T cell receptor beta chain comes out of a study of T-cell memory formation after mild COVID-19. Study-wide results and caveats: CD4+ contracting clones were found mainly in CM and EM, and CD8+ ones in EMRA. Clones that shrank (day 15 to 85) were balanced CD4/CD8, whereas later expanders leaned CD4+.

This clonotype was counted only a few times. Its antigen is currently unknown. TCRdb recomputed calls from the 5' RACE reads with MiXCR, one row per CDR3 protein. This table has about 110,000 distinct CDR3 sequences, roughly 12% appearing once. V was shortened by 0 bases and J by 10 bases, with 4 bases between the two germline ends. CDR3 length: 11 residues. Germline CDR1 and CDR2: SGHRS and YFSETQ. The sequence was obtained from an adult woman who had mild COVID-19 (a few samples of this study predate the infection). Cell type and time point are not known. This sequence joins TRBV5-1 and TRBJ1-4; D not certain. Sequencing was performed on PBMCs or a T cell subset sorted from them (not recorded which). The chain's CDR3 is CASSLAGKLFF. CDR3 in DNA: TGCGCCAGCAGCTTGGCGGGAAAACTGTTTTTT.